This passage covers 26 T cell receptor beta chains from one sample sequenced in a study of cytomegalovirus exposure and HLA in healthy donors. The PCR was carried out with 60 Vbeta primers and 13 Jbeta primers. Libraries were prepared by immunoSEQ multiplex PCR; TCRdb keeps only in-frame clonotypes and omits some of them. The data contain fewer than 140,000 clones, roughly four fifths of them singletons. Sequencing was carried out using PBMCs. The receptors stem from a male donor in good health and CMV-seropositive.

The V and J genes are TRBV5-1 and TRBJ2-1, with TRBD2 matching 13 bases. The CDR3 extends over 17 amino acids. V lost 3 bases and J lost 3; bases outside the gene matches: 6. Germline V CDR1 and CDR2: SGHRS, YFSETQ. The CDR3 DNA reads TGCGCCAGCAGCTCCGGGACTAGCGGGACTAACTACAATGAGCAGTTCTTC. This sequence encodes CASSSGTSGTNYNEQFF.

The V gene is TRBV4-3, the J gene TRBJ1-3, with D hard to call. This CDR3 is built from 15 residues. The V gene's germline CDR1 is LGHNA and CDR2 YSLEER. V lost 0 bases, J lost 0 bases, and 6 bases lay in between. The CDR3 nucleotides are TGCGCCAGCAGCCAAGACGGTGTCTCTGGAAACACCATATATTTT. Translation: CASSQDGVSGNTIYF.

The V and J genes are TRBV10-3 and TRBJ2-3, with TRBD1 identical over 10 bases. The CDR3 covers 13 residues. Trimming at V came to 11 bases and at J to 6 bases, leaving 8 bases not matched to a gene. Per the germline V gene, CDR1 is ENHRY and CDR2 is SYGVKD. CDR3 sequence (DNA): TGTGCCGTACAGGACAGGGGGTTTGATACGCAGTATTTT. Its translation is CAVQDRGFDTQYF.

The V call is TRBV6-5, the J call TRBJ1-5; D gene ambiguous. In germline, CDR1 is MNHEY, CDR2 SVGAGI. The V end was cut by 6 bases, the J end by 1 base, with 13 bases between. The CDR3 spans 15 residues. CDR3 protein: CASSIGGISNQPQHF. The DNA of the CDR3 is TGTGCCAGCAGCATCGGAGGGATAAGCAATCAGCCCCAGCATTTT.

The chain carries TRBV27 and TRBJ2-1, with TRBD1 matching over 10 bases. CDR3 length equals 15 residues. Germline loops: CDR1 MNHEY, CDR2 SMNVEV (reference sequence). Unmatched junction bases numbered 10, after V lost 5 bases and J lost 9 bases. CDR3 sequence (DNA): TGTGCCAGCAGTCGTACCCGGGACAGGGGAAGTGAGCAGTTCTTC. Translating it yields CASSRTRDRGSEQFF.

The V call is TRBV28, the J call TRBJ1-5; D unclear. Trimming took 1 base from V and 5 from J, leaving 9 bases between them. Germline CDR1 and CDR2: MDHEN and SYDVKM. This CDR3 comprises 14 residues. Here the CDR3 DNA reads TGTGCCAGCAGTTTATCCGGGTCGGATCAGCCCCAGCATTTT. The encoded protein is CASSLSGSDQPQHF.

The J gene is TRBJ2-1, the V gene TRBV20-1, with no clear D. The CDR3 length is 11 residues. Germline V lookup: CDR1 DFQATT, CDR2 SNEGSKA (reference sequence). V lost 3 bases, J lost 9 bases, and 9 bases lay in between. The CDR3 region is CSAREDFEQFF. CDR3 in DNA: TGCAGTGCTAGGGAAGACTTTGAGCAGTTCTTC.

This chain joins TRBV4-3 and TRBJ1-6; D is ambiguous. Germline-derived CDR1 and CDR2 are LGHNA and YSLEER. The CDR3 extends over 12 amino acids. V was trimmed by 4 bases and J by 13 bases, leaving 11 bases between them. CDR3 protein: CASSLPDGPLHF. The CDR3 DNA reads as TGCGCCAGCAGCCTCCCTGACGGGCCCCTCCACTTT.

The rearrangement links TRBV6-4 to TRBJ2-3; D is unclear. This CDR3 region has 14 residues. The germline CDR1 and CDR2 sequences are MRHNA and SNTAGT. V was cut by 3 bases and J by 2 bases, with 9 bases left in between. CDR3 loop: CASSDRHYTDTQYF. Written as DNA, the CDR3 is TGTGCCAGCAGTGATCGACATTACACAGATACGCAGTATTTT.

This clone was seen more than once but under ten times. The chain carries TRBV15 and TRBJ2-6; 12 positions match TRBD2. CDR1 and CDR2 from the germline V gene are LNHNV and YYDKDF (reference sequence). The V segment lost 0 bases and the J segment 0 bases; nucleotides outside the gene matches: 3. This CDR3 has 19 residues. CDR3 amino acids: CATSRDRGLAGSGANVLTF. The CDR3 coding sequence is TGTGCCACCAGCAGAGATCGGGGACTAGCGGGCTCTGGGGCCAACGTCCTGACTTTC.

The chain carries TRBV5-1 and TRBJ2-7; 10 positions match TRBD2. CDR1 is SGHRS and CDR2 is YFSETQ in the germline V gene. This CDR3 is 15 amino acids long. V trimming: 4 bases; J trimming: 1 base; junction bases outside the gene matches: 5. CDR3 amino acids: CASSGGTSASYEQYF. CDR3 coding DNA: TGCGCCAGCAGCGGGGGGACTAGCGCGTCCTACGAGCAGTACTTC.

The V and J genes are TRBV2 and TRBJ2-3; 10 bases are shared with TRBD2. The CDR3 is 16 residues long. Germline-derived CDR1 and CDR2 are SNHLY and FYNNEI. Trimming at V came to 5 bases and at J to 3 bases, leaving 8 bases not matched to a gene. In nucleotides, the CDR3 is TGTGCCAGCAGTTCACCTAGCGGGGGAGTGACAGATACGCAGTATTTT. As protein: CASSSPSGGVTDTQYF.

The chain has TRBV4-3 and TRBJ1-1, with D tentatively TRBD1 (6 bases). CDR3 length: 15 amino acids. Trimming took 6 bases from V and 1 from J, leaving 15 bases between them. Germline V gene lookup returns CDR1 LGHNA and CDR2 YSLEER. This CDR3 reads CASRGSLTGNTEAFF. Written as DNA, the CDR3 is TGCGCCAGCAGGGGAAGTCTGACAGGGAACACTGAAGCTTTCTTT.

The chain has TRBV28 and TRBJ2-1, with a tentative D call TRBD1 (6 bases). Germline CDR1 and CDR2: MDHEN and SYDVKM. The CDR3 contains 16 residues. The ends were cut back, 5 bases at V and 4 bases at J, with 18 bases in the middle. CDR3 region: CASSLSNRDGYNEQFF. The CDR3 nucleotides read TGTGCCAGCAGTCTCTCCAACAGGGATGGGTACAATGAGCAGTTCTTC.

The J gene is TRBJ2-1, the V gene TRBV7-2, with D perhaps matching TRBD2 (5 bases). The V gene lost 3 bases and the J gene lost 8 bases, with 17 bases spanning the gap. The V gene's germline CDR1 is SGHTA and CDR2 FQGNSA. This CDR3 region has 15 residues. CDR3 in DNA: TGTGCCAGCAGCTTCGCGCGGGTTGAGTTGGATGAGCAGTTCTTC. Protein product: CASSFARVELDEQFF.

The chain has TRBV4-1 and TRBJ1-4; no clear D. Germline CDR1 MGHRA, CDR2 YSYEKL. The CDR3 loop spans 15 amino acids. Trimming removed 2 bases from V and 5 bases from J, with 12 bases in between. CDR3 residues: CASSQPAGGNEKLFF. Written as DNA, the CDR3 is TGCGCCAGCAGCCAACCAGCGGGTGGAAATGAAAAACTGTTTTTT.

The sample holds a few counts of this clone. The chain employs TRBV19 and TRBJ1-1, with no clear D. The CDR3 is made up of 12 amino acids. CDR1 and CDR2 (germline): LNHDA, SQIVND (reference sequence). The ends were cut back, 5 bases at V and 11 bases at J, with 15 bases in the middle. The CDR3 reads CASSSRLGVAFF. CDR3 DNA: TGTGCCAGTAGTTCGCGGCTGGGTGTCGCTTTCTTT.

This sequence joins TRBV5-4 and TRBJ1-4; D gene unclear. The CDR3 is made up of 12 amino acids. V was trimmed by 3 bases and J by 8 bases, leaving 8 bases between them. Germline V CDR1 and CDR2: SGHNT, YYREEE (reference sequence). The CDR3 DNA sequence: TGTGCCAGCAGCTCCCCGCAGGAAAAACTGTTTTTT. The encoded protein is CASSSPQEKLFF.

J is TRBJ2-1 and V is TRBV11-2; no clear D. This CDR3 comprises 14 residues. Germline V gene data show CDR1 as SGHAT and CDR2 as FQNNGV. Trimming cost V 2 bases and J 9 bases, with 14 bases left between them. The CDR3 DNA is TGTGCCAGCAGCTTACCTAATGCCTACCCTGAGCAGTTCTTC. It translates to CASSLPNAYPEQFF.

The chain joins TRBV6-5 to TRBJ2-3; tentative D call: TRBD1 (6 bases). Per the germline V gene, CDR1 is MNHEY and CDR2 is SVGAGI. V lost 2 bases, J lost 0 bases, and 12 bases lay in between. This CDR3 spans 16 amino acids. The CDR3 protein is CASSYGSDSSTDTQYF. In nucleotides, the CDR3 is TGTGCCAGCAGTTACGGTTCGGACAGTAGCACAGATACGCAGTATTTT.

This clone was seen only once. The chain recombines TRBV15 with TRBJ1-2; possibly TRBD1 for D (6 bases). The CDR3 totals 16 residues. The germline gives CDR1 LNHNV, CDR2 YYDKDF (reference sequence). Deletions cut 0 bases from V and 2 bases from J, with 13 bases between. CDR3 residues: CATSRDGTLVNYGYTF. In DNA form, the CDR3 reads TGTGCCACCAGCAGAGATGGGACATTAGTAAACTATGGCTACACCTTC.

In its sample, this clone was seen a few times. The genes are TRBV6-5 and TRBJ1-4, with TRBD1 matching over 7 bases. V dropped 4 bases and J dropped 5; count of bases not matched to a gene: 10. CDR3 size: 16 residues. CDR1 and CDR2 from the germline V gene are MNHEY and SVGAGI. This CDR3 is CASSSTTGTANEKLFF. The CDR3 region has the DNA TGTGCCAGCAGTTCGACTACCGGGACAGCGAATGAAAAACTGTTTTTT.

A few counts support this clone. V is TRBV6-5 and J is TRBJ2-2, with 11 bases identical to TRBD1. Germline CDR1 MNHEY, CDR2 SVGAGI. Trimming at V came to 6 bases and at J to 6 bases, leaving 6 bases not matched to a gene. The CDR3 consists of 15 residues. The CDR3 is CASREDRGLAGELFF. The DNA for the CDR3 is TGTGCCAGCAGAGAGGACAGGGGGCTGGCCGGGGAGCTGTTTTTT.

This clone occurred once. The CDR3 reads CASSLGGRSYEQYF. As DNA, the CDR3 is TGTGCCAGCAGTTTAGGAGGGCGGTCCTACGAGCAGTACTTC. The rearrangement joins TRBV28 to TRBJ2-7, with D perhaps TRBD2 (6 bases). The ends were cut back, 2 bases at V and 1 base at J, with 9 bases in the middle. Germline V CDR1 and CDR2: MDHEN, SYDVKM. This CDR3 is built from 14 residues.

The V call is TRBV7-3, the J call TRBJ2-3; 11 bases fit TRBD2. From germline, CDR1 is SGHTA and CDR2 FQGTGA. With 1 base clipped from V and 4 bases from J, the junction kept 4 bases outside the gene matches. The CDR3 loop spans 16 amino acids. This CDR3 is CASSLSASGRPDTQYF. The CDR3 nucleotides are TGTGCCAGCAGCTTAAGCGCTAGCGGGAGGCCAGATACGCAGTATTTT.

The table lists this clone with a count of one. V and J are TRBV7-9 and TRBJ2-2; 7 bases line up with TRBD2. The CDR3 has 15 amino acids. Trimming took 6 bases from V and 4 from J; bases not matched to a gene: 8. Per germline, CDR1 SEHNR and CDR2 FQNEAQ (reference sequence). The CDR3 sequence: CASRKTSPITGELFF. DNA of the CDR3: TGTGCCAGCAGAAAGACTAGCCCGATCACCGGGGAGCTGTTTTTT.